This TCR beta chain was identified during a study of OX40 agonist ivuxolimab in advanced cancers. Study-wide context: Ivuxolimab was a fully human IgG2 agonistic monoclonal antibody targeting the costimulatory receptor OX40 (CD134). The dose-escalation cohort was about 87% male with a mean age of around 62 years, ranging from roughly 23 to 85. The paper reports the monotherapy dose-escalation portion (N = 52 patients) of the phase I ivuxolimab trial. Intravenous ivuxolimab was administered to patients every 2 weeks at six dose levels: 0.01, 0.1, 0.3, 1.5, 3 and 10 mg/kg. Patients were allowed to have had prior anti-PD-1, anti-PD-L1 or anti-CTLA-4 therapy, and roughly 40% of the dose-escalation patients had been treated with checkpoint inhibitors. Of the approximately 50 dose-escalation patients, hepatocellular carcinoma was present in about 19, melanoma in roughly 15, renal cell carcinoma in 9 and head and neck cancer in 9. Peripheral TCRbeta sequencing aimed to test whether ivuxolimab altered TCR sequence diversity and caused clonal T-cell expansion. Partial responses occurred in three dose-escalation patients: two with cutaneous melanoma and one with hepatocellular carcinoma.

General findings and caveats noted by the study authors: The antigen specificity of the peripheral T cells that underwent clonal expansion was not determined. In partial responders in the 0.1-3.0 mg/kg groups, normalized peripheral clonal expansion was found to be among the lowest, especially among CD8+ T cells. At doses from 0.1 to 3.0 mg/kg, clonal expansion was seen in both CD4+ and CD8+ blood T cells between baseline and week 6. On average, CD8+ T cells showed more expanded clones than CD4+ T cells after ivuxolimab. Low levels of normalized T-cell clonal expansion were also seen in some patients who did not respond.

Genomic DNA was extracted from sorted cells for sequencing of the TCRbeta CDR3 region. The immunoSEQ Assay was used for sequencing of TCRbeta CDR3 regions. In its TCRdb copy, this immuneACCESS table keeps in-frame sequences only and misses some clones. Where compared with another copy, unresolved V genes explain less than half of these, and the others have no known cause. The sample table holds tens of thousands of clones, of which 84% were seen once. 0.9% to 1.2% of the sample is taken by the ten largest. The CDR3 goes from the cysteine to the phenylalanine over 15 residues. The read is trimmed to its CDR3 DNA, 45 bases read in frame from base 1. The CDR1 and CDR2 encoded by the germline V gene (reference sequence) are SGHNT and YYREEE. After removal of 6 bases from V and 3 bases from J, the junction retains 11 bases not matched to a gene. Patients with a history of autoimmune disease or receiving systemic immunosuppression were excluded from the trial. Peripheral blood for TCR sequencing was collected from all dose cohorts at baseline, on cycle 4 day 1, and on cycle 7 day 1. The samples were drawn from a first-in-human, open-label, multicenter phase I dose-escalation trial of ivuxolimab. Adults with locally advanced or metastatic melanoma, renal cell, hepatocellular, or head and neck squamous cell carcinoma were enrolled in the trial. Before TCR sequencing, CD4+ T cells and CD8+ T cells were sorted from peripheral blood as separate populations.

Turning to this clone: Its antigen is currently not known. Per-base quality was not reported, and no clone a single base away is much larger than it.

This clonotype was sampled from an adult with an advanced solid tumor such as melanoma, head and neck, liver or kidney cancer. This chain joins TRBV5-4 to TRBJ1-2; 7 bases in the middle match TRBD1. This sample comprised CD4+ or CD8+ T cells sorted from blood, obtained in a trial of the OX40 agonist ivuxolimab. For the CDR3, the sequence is CASNAGGQSHYGYTF. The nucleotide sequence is TGTGCCAGCAACGCGGGGGGACAGAGCCACTATGGCTACACCTTC.